This T cell receptor beta chain was recovered during a study of post-analysis software for immune sequencing data. Looking at the study overall: Multiple sclerosis in the patients followed relapsing-remitting, secondary progressive and progressive-relapsing courses. Study results and limitations: Elevated frequency relative to controls characterized four to six TRBV segments in patients, TRBV5-6, TRBV5-1 and TRBV20-1 among them. Samples from one preparation batch, clustered by F measure, grouped strongly together. Normalized Chao1 diversity was significantly lower in multiple sclerosis patients than in controls.

TCR beta cDNA libraries included unique molecular identifiers. It was from roughly 1 to 10 million T cells that about half a million cDNA molecules came. TCRdb analysed the PCR reads with MiXCR anew, one entry per CDR3 protein. The table lists about 400,000 distinct CDR3 sequences, roughly 35% of them singletons. Trimming removed 2 bases at V and 1 base at J, with 8 bases between. CDR3 size: 13 residues. Per germline, CDR1 SQVTM and CDR2 ANQGSEA. Notes on this clonotype: Its antigen is undetermined.

This chain joins TRBV29-1 and TRBJ1-1; D is perhaps TRBD1 (6 bases). Sample: blood. This receptor was taken from a girl aged 10-17 years with multiple sclerosis. The CDR3 here is CSVEQGQNTEAFF. DNA for the CDR3: TGCAGCGTTGAACAGGGACAGAACACTGAAGCTTTCTTT.